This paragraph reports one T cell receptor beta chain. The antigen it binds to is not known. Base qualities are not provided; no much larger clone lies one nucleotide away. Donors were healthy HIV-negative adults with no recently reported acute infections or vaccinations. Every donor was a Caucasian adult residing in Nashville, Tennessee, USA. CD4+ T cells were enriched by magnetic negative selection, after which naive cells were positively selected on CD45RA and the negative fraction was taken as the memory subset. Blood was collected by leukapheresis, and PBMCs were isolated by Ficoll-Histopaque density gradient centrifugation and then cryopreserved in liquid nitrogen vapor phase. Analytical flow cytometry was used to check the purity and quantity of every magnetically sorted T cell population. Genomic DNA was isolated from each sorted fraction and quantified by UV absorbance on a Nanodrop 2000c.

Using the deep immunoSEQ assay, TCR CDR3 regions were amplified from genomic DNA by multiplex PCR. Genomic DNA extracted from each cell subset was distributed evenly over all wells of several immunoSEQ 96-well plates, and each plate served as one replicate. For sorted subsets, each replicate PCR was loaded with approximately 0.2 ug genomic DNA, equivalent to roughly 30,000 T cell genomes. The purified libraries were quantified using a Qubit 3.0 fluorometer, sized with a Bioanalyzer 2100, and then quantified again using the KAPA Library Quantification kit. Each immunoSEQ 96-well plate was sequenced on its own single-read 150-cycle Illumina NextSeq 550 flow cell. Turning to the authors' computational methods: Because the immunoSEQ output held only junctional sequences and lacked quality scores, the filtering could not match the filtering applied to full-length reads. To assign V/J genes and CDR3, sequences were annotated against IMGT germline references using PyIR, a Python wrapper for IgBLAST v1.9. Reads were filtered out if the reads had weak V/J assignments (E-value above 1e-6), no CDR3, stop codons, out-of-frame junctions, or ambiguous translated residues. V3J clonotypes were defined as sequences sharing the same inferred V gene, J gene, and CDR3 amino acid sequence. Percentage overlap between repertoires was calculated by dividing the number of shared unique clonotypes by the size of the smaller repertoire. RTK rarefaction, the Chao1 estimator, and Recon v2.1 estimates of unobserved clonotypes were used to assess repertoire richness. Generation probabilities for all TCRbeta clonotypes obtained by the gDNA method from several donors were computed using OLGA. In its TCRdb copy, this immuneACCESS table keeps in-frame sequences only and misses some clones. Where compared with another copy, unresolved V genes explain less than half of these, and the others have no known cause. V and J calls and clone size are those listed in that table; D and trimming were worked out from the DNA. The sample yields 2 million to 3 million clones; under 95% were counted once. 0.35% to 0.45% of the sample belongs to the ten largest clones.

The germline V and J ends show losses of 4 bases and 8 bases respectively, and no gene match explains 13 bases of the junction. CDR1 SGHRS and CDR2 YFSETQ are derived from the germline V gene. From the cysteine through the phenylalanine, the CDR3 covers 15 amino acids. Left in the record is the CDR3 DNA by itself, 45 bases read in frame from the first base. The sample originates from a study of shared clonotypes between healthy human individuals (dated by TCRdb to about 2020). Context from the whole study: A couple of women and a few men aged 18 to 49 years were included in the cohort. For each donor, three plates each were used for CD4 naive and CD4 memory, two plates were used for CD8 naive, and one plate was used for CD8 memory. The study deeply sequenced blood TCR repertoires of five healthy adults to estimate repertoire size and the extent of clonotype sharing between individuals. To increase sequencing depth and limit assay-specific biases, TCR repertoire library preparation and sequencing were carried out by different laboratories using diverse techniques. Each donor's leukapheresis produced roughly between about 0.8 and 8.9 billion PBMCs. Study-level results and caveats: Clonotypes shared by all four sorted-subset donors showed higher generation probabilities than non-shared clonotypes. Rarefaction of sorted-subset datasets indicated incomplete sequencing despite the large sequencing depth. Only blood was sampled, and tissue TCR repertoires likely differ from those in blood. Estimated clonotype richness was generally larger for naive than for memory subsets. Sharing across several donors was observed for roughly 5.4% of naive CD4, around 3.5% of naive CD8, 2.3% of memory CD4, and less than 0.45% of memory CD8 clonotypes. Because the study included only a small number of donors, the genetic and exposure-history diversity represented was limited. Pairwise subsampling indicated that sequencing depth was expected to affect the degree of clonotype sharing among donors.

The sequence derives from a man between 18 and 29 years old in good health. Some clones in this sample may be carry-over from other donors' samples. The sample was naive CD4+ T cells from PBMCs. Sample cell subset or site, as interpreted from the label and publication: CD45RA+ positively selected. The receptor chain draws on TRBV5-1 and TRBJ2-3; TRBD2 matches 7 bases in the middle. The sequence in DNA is TGCGCCAGCAGCCCGGAACCGGCGGGAGCGGGTACGCAGTATTTT. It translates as CASSPEPAGAGTQYF.